What follows describes a single TCR beta chain. This clonotype was recorded a few times. No antigen is known for it. Per-nucleotide qualities are absent, and no much larger clonotype sits a single base away. Library method: 5' RACE. TCRdb names Illumina HiSeq 2500 as the instrument used. The second PCR ran for about 7 to 11 cycles and used a J-beta primer mix along with a sample-barcoded 5' primer. A template-switch 5' adaptor carrying 12 random nucleotides introduced a unique molecular identifier onto each TCR beta cDNA molecule. Each sample yielded at least 3 million CDR3-containing paired-end reads. All of the RNA was converted into first-strand cDNA using the Mint cDNA synthesis kit, with a TRBC-specific oligonucleotide serving as the primer. After uracil-DNA glycosylase treatment, a first 18-cycle PCR used universal primers M1SS and BC2_uni_R on all cDNA. As for the authors' bioinformatics: Each sample was normalized by randomly selecting 1 million high-quality reads, each carrying a distinct molecular identifier. Instead of being binned into consensus sequences, reads with shared molecular identifiers were discarded. CDR3 identification, clonotype clustering and error correction used MiTCR with a Q25 quality threshold and the strictest error-elimination algorithm. A nonparametric unseen species model with Euler transformation was used to estimate lower-bound total TCR beta diversity. TCRdb handled the public reads itself, with Q25 trimming in fastp and clone calling in MiXCR, and kept productive beta chains. Rows are unified per CDR3 protein, each entry keeping the most common DNA and genes. What appears here as the V and J calls and clone size reflects TCRdb's work, not the paper's. Recorded for this sample are some 1.4 million distinct CDR3 sequences; approximately 38% of them occurred a single time. Around 8% of the sample is taken by the ten largest.

These data originate in a study of blood T cells in healthy people across ages (dated by TCRdb to between 2014 and 2017). Notes on the research overall: In model experiments, template switching captured roughly one uniquely barcoded TCR beta cDNA molecule for every two T cells. The study measured age-related changes in TCR beta repertoire diversity using deep sequencing normalized with unique cDNA molecular identifiers. The donors were split into four age groups: young (average about 16 years), middle-aged (roughly 39), aged (roughly 60) and long-lived (roughly 88). To avoid experimental bias, donors of different ages were spread randomly across the sequencing lanes. For two donors (one aged 18 to 30 and one aged 80 or older), the study analyzed two additional independent replicas of 1 million unique cDNA reads from the same blood draw.

The paper as a whole reports these results and caveats: Because the CMV infection status of the donors was unknown, age-related changes in expanded clonotypes may potentially have been confounded. Estimates of total diversity from one million sequenced T cells were regarded as lower bounds and underestimates. As age increased, observed TCR beta diversity per million T cells dropped in a roughly linear way, and a significant reduction was already evident by age 40. Compared with the aged group, more naive CD4+ T cells, fewer expanded clones and increased TCR diversity were shown by the long-lived group, suggesting age selection. There was a strong correlation between observed TCR beta diversity and the percentage of naive T cells measured by flow cytometry. Since profiling was done on bulk unsorted PBMCs, naive and antigen-experienced compartments could not be conclusively compared.

The roughly 39 donors, aged about 6 to 95 years, were systemically healthy Caucasian individuals from Russia. Each donor gave 9.5 to 10 milliliters of peripheral blood, drawn into EDTA-treated Vacutainer tubes. Ficoll-Paque density-gradient centrifugation was used to isolate PBMCs, with at least 7 million obtained per sample. Total RNA was extracted from PBMCs with Trizol reagent, with at least 5.5 micrograms obtained per sample. For every donor, an aliquot of PBMCs went through flow cytometry to measure the percentages of naive CD45RAhigh/CD27high T cells. Compared with germline, V lacks 5 bases and J lacks 1 base; bases without a gene match: 2. From the cysteine up to the phenylalanine, the CDR3 has a length of 13 residues. Just the 39-base CDR3 DNA is kept, in frame starting at base 1. CDR1 and CDR2 are drawn from the germline V gene (reference sequence): DFQATT, SNEGSKA.

The sequence joins TRBV20-1 to TRBJ2-5; 9 of the junction bases match TRBD2. Sequencing was performed on blood. This sequence originates from a woman between 18 and 30 years old in good health. This receptor carries the CDR3 CSAAGGLQETQYF. The nucleotides read TGCAGTGCTGCGGGAGGGCTCCAAGAGACCCAGTACTTC.